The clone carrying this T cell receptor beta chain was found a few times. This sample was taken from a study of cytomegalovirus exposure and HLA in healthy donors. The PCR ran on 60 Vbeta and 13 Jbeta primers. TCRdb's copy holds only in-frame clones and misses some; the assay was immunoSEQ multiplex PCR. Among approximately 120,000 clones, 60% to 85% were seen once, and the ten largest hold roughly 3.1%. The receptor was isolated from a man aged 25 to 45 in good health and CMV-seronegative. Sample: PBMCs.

This CDR3 reads CASSGTLYGTSGRNEQFF. The CDR3 DNA is TGTGCCAGCAGCGGGACTTTGTACGGGACTAGCGGGAGGAATGAGCAGTTCTTC. V is TRBV28 and J is TRBJ2-1, with 15 bases that match TRBD2. Germline V gene sequence: CDR1 MDHEN, CDR2 SYDVKM. CDR3 length: 18 amino acids. The trim removed 6 bases at V and 7 bases at J, leaving 13 bases unmatched.